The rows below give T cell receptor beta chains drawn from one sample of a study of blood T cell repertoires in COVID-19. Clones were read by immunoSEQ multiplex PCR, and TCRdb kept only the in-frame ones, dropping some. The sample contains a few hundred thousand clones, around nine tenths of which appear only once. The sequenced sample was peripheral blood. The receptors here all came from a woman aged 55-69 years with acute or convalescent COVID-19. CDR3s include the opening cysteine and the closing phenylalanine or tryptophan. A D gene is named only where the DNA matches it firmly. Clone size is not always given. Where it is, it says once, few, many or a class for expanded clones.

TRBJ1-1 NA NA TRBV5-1 CASSSFGTLNTEAFF TGCGCCAGCAGCTCATTCGGGACACTGAACACTGAAGCTTTCTTT
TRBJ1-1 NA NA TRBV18 CASSPPSTNRAAFF TGTGCCAGCTCACCACCCAGCACGAACAGGGCAGCTTTCTTT
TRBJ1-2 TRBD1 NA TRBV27 CASSLRGTGVFHGYTF TGTGCCAGCAGTTTACGAGGGACAGGGGTGTTCCATGGCTACACCTTC
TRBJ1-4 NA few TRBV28 CASSFSGRGTEKLFF TGTGCCAGCAGTTTTTCTGGCAGGGGTACTGAAAAACTGTTTTTT
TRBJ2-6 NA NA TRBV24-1 CATSDLRSGANVLTF TGTGCCACCAGTGATTTGCGTTCTGGGGCCAACGTCCTGACTTTC
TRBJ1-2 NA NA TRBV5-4 CASSVPGASYGYTF TGTGCCAGCAGCGTCCCAGGGGCTTCCTATGGCTACACCTTC
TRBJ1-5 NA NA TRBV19 CASRPRGNQPQHF TGTGCCAGCCGACCTCGGGGCAATCAGCCCCAGCATTTT
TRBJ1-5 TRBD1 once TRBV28 CASRRDRLLGQPQHF TGTGCCAGCAGGCGGGACAGACTTCTGGGTCAGCCCCAGCATTTT
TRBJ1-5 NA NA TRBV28 CASSNDRGRQPQHF TGTGCCAGCAGTAATGATCGGGGTCGCCAGCCCCAGCATTTT
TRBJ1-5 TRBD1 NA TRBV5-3 CARTPRRQGQQPQHF TGTGCCAGAACCCCTCGCCGACAGGGTCAGCAGCCCCAGCATTTT
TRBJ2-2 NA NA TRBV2 CASSEGTGFGLTGELFF TGTGCCAGCAGTGAAGGGACTGGCTTCGGTTTGACCGGGGAGCTGTTTTTT
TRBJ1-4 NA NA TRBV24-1 CATSDLRGGEEKLFF TGTGCCACCAGTGATTTGCGCGGGGGAGAAGAAAAACTGTTTTTT
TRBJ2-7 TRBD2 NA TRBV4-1 CASSQGRGVYEQYF TGCGCCAGCAGCCAAGGTCGGGGGGTCTACGAGCAGTACTTC
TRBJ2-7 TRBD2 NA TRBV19 CASSITSGISYEQYF TGTGCCAGTAGTATAACTAGCGGGATCTCCTACGAGCAGTACTTC
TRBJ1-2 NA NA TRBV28 CASSFLVEGGYTF TGTGCCAGCAGTTTCCTCGTGGAGGGGGGCTACACCTTC
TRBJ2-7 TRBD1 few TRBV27 CASSRGTGGLGEQYF TGTGCCAGCAGTAGGGGGACAGGGGGCTTGGGAGAGCAGTACTTC
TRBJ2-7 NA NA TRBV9 CASSGGEERYEQYF TGTGCCAGCAGCGGGGGGGAGGAGAGGTACGAGCAGTACTTC
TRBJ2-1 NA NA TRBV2 CASSDLDLATEQFF TGTGCCAGCAGTGACCTCGATCTAGCTACTGAGCAGTTCTTC
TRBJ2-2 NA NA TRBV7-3 CASSPALANTGELFF TGTGCCAGCAGTCCCGCGCTAGCAAACACCGGGGAGCTGTTTTTT
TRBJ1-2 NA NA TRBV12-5 CASGKEGAYGYTF TGTGCTAGTGGCAAAGAGGGCGCCTATGGCTACACCTTC
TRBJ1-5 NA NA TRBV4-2 CASSQDLNGERPQHF TGTGCCAGCAGCCAAGACCTTAATGGGGAGCGGCCCCAGCATTTT
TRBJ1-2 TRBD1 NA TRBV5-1 CASGTGTLYGYTF TGCGCCAGCGGGACAGGGACCCTCTATGGCTACACCTTC
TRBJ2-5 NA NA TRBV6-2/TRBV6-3 CASSYPDKTQYF TGTGCCAGCAGTTATCCAGATAAGACCCAGTACTTC
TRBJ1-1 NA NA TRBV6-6 CASKKQGNTEAFF TGTGCCAGCAAAAAACAGGGTAACACTGAAGCTTTCTTT
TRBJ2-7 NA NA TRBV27 CASSADGQGSYEQYF TGTGCCAGCAGCGCGGACGGCCAGGGGTCCTACGAGCAGTACTTC
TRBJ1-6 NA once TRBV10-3 CAISERTGGNSPLHF TGTGCCATCAGTGAGAGAACAGGTGGTAATTCACCCCTCCACTTT
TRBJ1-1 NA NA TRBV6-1 CASSDRMNTEAFF TGTGCCAGCAGTGACAGGATGAACACTGAAGCTTTCTTT
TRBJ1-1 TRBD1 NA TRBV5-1 CASSRGQGNTEAFF TGCGCCAGCAGCCGAGGACAGGGGAACACTGAAGCTTTCTTT
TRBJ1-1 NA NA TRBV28 CASTKQAELREAFF TGTGCCAGCACCAAACAGGCCGAATTACGTGAAGCTTTCTTT
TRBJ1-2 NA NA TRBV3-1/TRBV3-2 CASSQFRGVYGYTF TGTGCCAGCAGCCAATTTCGGGGGGTCTATGGCTACACCTTC
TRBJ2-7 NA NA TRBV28 CASSLAQGPGQGSYEQYF TGTGCCAGCAGTTTAGCGCAGGGTCCCGGTCAGGGCTCCTACGAGCAGTACTTC
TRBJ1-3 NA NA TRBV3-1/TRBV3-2 CASSRTGSSGNTIYF TGTGCCAGCAGCCGTACAGGGAGCTCTGGAAACACCATATATTTT
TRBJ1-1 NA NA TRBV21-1 CASSKDVYQGYTEAFF TGTGCCAGCAGCAAAGATGTTTATCAGGGATACACTGAAGCTTTCTTT
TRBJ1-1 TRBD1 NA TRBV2 CASEDRVQAEAFF TGTGCCAGCGAGGACAGGGTTCAGGCTGAAGCTTTCTTT
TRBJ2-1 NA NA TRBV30 CAWSGGLAAWQFF TGTGCCTGGAGTGGGGGGTTAGCGGCCTGGCAGTTCTTC
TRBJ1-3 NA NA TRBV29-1 CSVEGRGNTIYF TGCAGCGTTGAAGGTCGTGGAAACACCATATATTTT
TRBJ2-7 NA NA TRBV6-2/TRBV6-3 CASSFIDSYEQYF TGTGCCAGCAGTTTTATCGATAGCTACGAGCAGTACTTC
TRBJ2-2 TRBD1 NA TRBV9 CASSSNQKLTGANTGELFF TGTGCCAGCAGCTCTAATCAAAAATTGACAGGGGCGAACACCGGGGAGCTGTTTTTT
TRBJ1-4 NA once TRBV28 CASSSSPGVSEKLFF TGTGCCAGCAGCTCTTCTCCGGGGGTCAGTGAAAAACTGTTTTTT
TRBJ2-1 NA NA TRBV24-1 CATSDPGTPDNEQFF TGTGCCACCAGTGATCCCGGGACACCAGACAATGAGCAGTTCTTC
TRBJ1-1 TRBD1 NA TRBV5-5 CASSLVGTVNTEAFF TGTGCCAGCAGCTTGGTAGGGACAGTGAACACTGAAGCTTTCTTT
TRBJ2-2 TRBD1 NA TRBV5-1 CASSRQGAESGELFF TGCGCCAGCAGCCGACAGGGGGCAGAGTCCGGGGAGCTGTTTTTT
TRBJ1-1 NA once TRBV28 CASSPRQNTEAFF TGTGCCAGCAGTCCGCGACAGAACACTGAAGCTTTCTTT
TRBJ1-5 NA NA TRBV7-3 CASSLGGDQPQHF TGTGCCAGCAGCCTGGGAGGGGATCAGCCCCAGCATTTT
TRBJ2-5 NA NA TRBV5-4 CASSNTAQETQYF TGTGCCAGCAGCAATACAGCCCAAGAGACCCAGTACTTC
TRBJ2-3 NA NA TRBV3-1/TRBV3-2 CASSQDWGVGTDTQYF TGTGCCAGCAGCCAAGATTGGGGGGTAGGCACAGATACGCAGTATTTT
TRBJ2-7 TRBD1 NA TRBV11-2 CASSSRGPGEQYF TGTGCCAGCAGCTCCAGGGGGCCGGGGGAGCAGTACTTC
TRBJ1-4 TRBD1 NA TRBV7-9 CASSAGTGDGEKLFF TGTGCCAGCAGCGCCGGGACAGGGGACGGGGAAAAACTGTTTTTT
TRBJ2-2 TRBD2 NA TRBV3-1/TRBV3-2 CASSRTGTSGTGELFF TGTGCCAGCAGCCGGACCGGGACTAGCGGCACCGGGGAGCTGTTTTTT
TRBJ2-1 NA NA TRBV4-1 CASSQDLRDTTYNEQFF TGCGCCAGCAGCCAAGATCTGCGGGATACAACCTACAATGAGCAGTTCTTC
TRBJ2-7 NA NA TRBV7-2 CASSSRRQGGYEQYF TGTGCCAGCAGCTCGCGAAGGCAGGGAGGCTACGAGCAGTACTTC
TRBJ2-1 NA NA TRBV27 CASSPGRKQFF TGTGCCAGCAGTCCGGGGAGGAAGCAGTTCTTC
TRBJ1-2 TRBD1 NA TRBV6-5 CASTTPGTVYGYTF TGTGCCAGCACTACGCCTGGGACAGTCTATGGCTACACCTTC
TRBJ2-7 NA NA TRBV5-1 CASSFYGTRTYEQYF TGCGCCAGCAGCTTCTACGGGACACGGACCTACGAGCAGTACTTC
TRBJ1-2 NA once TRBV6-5 CASARGDREGYTF TGTGCCAGCGCCCGTGGGGATCGGGAGGGCTACACCTTC
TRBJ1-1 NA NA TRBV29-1 CSVESSTVPNTEAFF TGCAGCGTTGAATCGTCTACGGTTCCGAACACTGAAGCTTTCTTT